What follows are 22 T cell receptor beta chains derived from one specimen sequenced in a study of cytomegalovirus exposure and HLA in healthy donors. The PCR ran on 60 Vbeta and 13 Jbeta primers. Sequencing was performed with immunoSEQ multiplex PCR; in TCRdb, only in-frame clones are kept and a portion is missing. The sample has 150,000 to 200,000 clones; 75% to 85% are singletons. Sequences were obtained from PBMCs. The receptor set was obtained from a boy aged 5-17 years in good health and CMV-seronegative.

The chain uses TRBV19 and TRBJ2-2; 8 nucleotides align to TRBD2. Trimming at V came to 6 bases and at J to 2 bases, leaving 5 bases not matched to a gene. The CDR3 consists of 15 residues. Per germline, CDR1 LNHDA and CDR2 SQIVND (reference sequence). The CDR3 loop reads CASSGRGHNTGELFF. The DNA of the CDR3 is TGTGCCAGTAGCGGGAGGGGACATAACACCGGGGAGCTGTTTTTT.

The chain couples TRBV7-6 to TRBJ1-3; TRBD1 matches at 8 bases. The CDR3 is 18 amino acids. V shed 5 bases, J shed 2 bases, and the junction held 14 bases outside the gene matches. CDR1 is SGHVS and CDR2 is FNYEAQ in the germline V gene. The CDR3 DNA reads as TGTGCCAGCAGCCGCCAGACATTGCAGGGGGCAGCTGGAAACACCATATATTTT. Protein: CASSRQTLQGAAGNTIYF.

V and J are TRBV15 and TRBJ2-7; 7 bases are a match to TRBD1. J gave up 2 bases and V 5 bases, and 9 bases lay outside the gene matches. CDR3 length: 15 amino acids. Germline CDR1 reads LNHNV; CDR2 reads YYDKDF (reference sequence). CDR3 nucleotides: TGTGCCACCAGCGAGGGACAGACACCCCCCTACGAGCAGTACTTC. Translating it yields CATSEGQTPPYEQYF. Variable domain in full (rest from reference TRBV15 and TRBJ2-7): DAMVIQNPRYQVTQFGKPVTLSCSQTLNHNVMYWYQQKSSQAPKLLFHYYDKDFNNEADTPDNFQSRRPNTSFCFLDIRSPGLGDTAMYLCATSEGQTPPYEQYFGPGTRLTVT.

This clone was seen only a few times. CDR3 residues: CASPGQNTDTQYF. The CDR3, as DNA: TGTGCCAGTCCGGGACAGAACACAGATACGCAGTATTTT. The rearrangement uses TRBV6-1 and TRBJ2-3, with TRBD1 matching 7 bases. V lost 9 bases, J lost 2 bases, and 5 bases stayed unmatched. The CDR3 runs 13 residues. Germline assignment: CDR1 MNHNS and CDR2 SASEGT.

This clone was counted a single time. The chain recombines TRBV29-1 with TRBJ2-5; D is possibly TRBD2 (5 bases). The J call may not be correct, given that the DNA end is closer to TRBJ2-7. The CDR3 covers 11 residues. CDR1 is SQVTM, CDR2 ANQGSEA, per germline. The CDR3 sequence is CSVYRDYEQYF. Here the CDR3 DNA reads TGCAGCGTGTACCGGGACTACGAGCAGTACTTC.

J is TRBJ1-1 and V is TRBV11-2; D perhaps matches TRBD1 (6 bases). Germline lookup yields CDR1 SGHAT and CDR2 FQNNGV. The V and J ends lost 1 base and 1 base respectively, with 7 bases between them. The CDR3 sequence is 14 residues long. CDR3 amino acids: CASSLATGNTEAFF. The DNA of the CDR3 is TGTGCCAGCAGCTTAGCGACAGGGAACACTGAAGCTTTCTTT. Full variable domain (remainder filled in from reference TRBV11-2 and TRBJ1-1): EAGVAQSPRYKIIEKRQSVAFWCNPISGHATLYWYQQILGQGPKLLIQFQNNGVVDDSQLPKDRFSAERLKGVDSTLKIQPAKLEDSAVYLCASSLATGNTEAFFGQGTRLTVV.

The chain uses TRBV5-4 and TRBJ1-2; 8 bases line up with TRBD1. This CDR3 has 15 residues. The ends lost 4 bases at V and 7 bases at J; junction bases unmatched: 12. Germline V gene sequence: CDR1 SGHNT, CDR2 YYREEE (reference sequence). DNA for the CDR3: TGTGCCAGCAGCCGTGGGCTGACAGGGGATCTTGGCTACACCTTC. Translated: CASSRGLTGDLGYTF.

The chain joins TRBV6-4 to TRBJ1-5, with D unresolved. V lost 5 bases and J lost 4, with 9 bases in between. The CDR3 has 13 amino acids. Germline CDR1 MRHNA, CDR2 SNTAGT. The chain's CDR3 is CASSQDWNQPQHF. The CDR3 DNA is TGTGCCAGCAGTCAGGATTGGAATCAGCCCCAGCATTTT.

The chain recombines TRBV10-3 with TRBJ1-5; 8 nucleotides match TRBD1. Germline V CDR1 and CDR2: ENHRY, SYGVKD. The ends lost 3 bases at V and 0 bases at J; junction bases unmatched: 10. CDR3 length: 18 residues. DNA for the CDR3: TGTGCCATCAGTGATAGGACAGGGAGAGATCCTAGCAATCAGCCCCAGCATTTT. It codes for CAISDRTGRDPSNQPQHF.

The CDR3 sequence is CASSSGQGPQYF. CDR3 DNA: TGTGCCAGCAGCTCGGGACAGGGACCGCAGTACTTC. The chain uses TRBV7-3 and TRBJ2-7; TRBD1 agrees at 9 bases. Germline lookup yields CDR1 SGHTA and CDR2 FQGTGA. This CDR3 is built from 12 residues. The V and J ends lost 4 bases and 9 bases, in that order; junction bases with no gene match: 4. The full variable domain, rest sourced from reference TRBV7-3 and TRBJ2-7, is GAGVSQTPSNKVTEKGKYVELRCDPISGHTALYWYRQSLGQGPEFLIYFQGTGAADDSGLPNDRFFAVRPEGSVSTLKIQRTERGDSAVYLCASSSGQGPQYFGPGTRLTVT.

The chain has TRBV11-3 and TRBJ2-3, with 8 bases lining up with TRBD1. J gave up 8 bases and V 5 bases, and 9 bases lay outside the gene matches. Per germline, CDR1 SGHNT and CDR2 YENEEA. This CDR3 contains 14 residues. As DNA, the CDR3 is TGTGCCAGCAGCCTGACAGGGGTTAAGGGTACGCAGTATTTT. This sequence encodes CASSLTGVKGTQYF. The complete variable domain, with remaining parts taken from reference TRBV11-3 and TRBJ2-3, reads EAGVVQSPRYKIIEKKQPVAFWCNPISGHNTLYWYLQNLGQGPELLIRYENEEAVDDSQLPKDRFSAERLKGVDSTLKIQPAELGDSAVYLCASSLTGVKGTQYFGPGTRLTVL.

The chain combines TRBV23-1 with TRBJ2-2, with TRBD1 matching over 7 bases. TRBV23-1 is an ORF, with its function uncertain. The length of the CDR3 is 16 residues. The V gene end was trimmed by 3 bases and the J gene end by 6 bases; junction bases not matched to a gene: 10. The CDR3: CASSQTGTEKAGELFF. The CDR3 nucleotides are TGCGCCAGCAGTCAGACCGGGACAGAAAAGGCCGGGGAGCTGTTTTTT.

This sequence joins TRBV9 and TRBJ2-6; 8 bases are shared with TRBD1. Germline trimming cut 4 bases from V and 6 bases from J; bases unmatched to any gene: 6. The CDR3 has 15 residues. Looked up from germline, CDR1 is SGDLS and CDR2 is YYNGEE. The CDR3 here is CASSTDRAEANVLTF. CDR3 nucleotide sequence: TGTGCCAGCAGCACGGACAGGGCCGAGGCCAACGTCCTGACTTTC.

The sample holds a few counts of this clone. This chain uses TRBV4-1 with TRBJ2-7; D is unclear. Germline CDR1 MGHRA, CDR2 YSYEKL. The CDR3 is made up of 14 amino acids. The V end lost 0 bases, the J end lost 3 bases, and 9 bases lay between the germline ends. The CDR3 bases are TGCGCCAGCAGCCAAGATCTAGTAAACTACGAGCAGTACTTC. Its protein product is CASSQDLVNYEQYF.

The chain has TRBV29-1 and TRBJ2-7; D is perhaps TRBD2 (5 bases). V lost 1 base and J 5 bases, leaving 12 bases between the germline ends. Per germline, CDR1 SQVTM and CDR2 ANQGSEA. CDR3 length equals 13 residues. The CDR3, as DNA: TGCAGCGTTGAAGGCGTTTGGGGAGACGAGCAGTACTTC. It codes for CSVEGVWGDEQYF.

This chain connects TRBV5-5 to TRBJ1-2, with 8 bases that match TRBD1. The CDR3 length is 15 residues. The germline CDR1 and CDR2 sequences are SGHKS and YYEKEE (reference sequence). The ends lost 0 bases at V and 7 bases at J; junction bases unmatched: 8. The CDR3 loop reads CASSLGTTGGSGYTF. The CDR3 nucleotides read TGTGCCAGCAGCTTGGGAACCACAGGGGGTAGTGGCTACACCTTC.

This sequence joins TRBV6-1 and TRBJ1-4, with 8 bases lining up with TRBD1. V lost 6 bases and J lost 8; bases outside the gene matches: 2. The CDR3 is made up of 12 amino acids. Germline assignment: CDR1 MNHNS and CDR2 SASEGT. In DNA form, the CDR3 reads TGTGCCAGCAGGAGACAGGGGGAAAAACTGTTTTTT. Protein product: CASRRQGEKLFF.

This chain uses TRBV7-9 with TRBJ2-1; TRBD2 agrees at 10 bases. The V gene's germline CDR1 is SEHNR and CDR2 FQNEAQ (reference sequence). V shed 5 bases, J shed 3 bases, and the junction held 10 bases outside the gene matches. CDR3 length equals 17 residues. In DNA, the CDR3 is TGTGCCAGCAGCCTAGGACTAGCGGTAACCCTCTACAATGAGCAGTTCTTC. Amino acids: CASSLGLAVTLYNEQFF.

The gene calls are TRBV9 and TRBJ2-3, with 11 bases identical to TRBD2. The CDR3 is 16 amino acids. Germline CDR1 is SGDLS and CDR2 is YYNGEE. V shed 0 bases, J shed 8 bases, and the junction held 8 bases outside the gene matches. Here the CDR3 reads CASSVARTSGPSTQYF. The CDR3 bases are TGTGCCAGCAGCGTAGCCAGGACTAGCGGGCCGAGTACGCAGTATTTT.

The chain uses TRBV6-5 and TRBJ2-7; 7 bases line up with TRBD1. This CDR3 has 15 amino acids. J was trimmed by 2 bases and V by 1 base; bases with no gene match: 5. From germline, CDR1 is MNHEY and CDR2 SVGAGI. The CDR3 nucleotides read TGTGCCAGCAGTTACTATTCGACAGGGACCTACGAGCAGTACTTC. It is translated as CASSYYSTGTYEQYF.

The V call is TRBV10-2, the J call TRBJ2-6, with a tentative D call TRBD1 (7 bases). The CDR3 is 16 amino acids. V shed 6 bases and J shed 1 base, with 13 bases lying between them. The germline V gene has CDR1 WSHSY and CDR2 SAAADI. The DNA for the CDR3 is TGCGCCAGCAGCCGCAGGGGGGAGTCTGGGGCCAACGTCCTGACTTTC. It specifies CASSRRGESGANVLTF.

This clone was detected once. The rearrangement uses TRBV19 and TRBJ2-7; the match to TRBD2 covers 7 bases. CDR3 length equals 14 residues. The V segment lost 3 bases and the J segment 3 bases; nucleotides outside the gene matches: 5. Germline CDR1 and CDR2: LNHDA and SQIVND (reference sequence). The CDR3 protein is CASSITGGSYEQYF. In DNA, the CDR3 is TGTGCCAGTAGTATTACTGGCGGGAGCTACGAGCAGTACTTC.